Listed below are T cell receptor beta chains from one sample, sequenced in a study of T-cell memory formation after mild COVID-19. TCRdb redid the calling of the 5' RACE reads with MiXCR, one entry per CDR3 protein. Among about 400,000 distinct CDR3 sequences listed, less than 25% were seen once. The material sequenced was PBMCs or a T cell subset sorted from them (not recorded which). These receptors came from an adult woman who had mild COVID-19 (a few samples of this study predate the infection). Cell type and time point are not known. The CDR3 runs from the conserved cysteine through the conserved F or W. The D gene is left open where the match is weak. Clone size is not always given. Where it is, it says once, few, many or a class for expanded clones.

d_gene | j_gene | v_gene | abundance | CDR3nt | CDR3aa
. | TRBJ2-1 | TRBV5-1 | . | TGCGCCAGCAGCTTGGGGGCAGGGGTGAATGAGCAGTTCTTC | CASSLGAGVNEQFF
. | TRBJ2-7 | TRBV11-2 | . | TGTGCCAGCGGAACAGGGTCGGTGTACTACGAGCAGTACTTC | CASGTGSVYYEQYF
TRBD1 | TRBJ2-3 | TRBV5-4 | few | TGTGCCAGCAGTCCAGACAGGGTCCTCACAGATACGCAGTATTTT | CASSPDRVLTDTQYF
. | TRBJ1-1 | TRBV7-9 | few | TGTGCCAGCAGCCCGACCTCTGGGACTGAAGCTTTCTTT | CASSPTSGTEAFF
. | TRBJ2-1 | TRBV2 | . | TGTGCCAGTACGGGACTTTCATTCTACAATGAGCAGTTCTTC | CASTGLSFYNEQFF
. | TRBJ2-2 | TRBV5-1 | . | TGCGCCAGCAGCCCGACGGGCTCTGACACCGGGGAGCTGTTTTTT | CASSPTGSDTGELFF
. | TRBJ1-1 | TRBV29-1 | few | TGCAGCGTTTTAACGGGTGTTACTGAAGCTTTCTTT | CSVLTGVTEAFF
. | TRBJ2-1 | TRBV7-2 | . | TGTGCCAGCAGCTTAGAGCTAGGGGGGCAGTTCTTC | CASSLELGGQFF
. | TRBJ2-1 | TRBV7-2 | . | TGTGCCAGCAGCTTAGCGGGGTGGGTCTACAATGAGCAGTTCTTC | CASSLAGWVYNEQFF
. | TRBJ2-2 | TRBV7-2 | few | TGTGCCAGCAGCTTAGTCAAAGGGACACCCGGGGAGCTGTTTTTT | CASSLVKGTPGELFF
TRBD1 | TRBJ1-1 | TRBV4-2 | few | TGTGCCAGCAGCCAACAGGGGGATAATGAAGCTTTCTTT | CASSQQGDNEAFF
TRBD2 | TRBJ2-3 | TRBV5-1 | once | TGCGCCAGCAGCTCAGAGCCTAGTTGGACTAGCGGGGGGGTCCGCACAGATACGCAGTATTTT | CASSSEPSWTSGGVRTDTQYF
TRBD2 | TRBJ2-7 | TRBV29-1 | few | TGCAGCGTTGGGACTAGCGGATACGAGCAGTACTTC | CSVGTSGYEQYF
. | TRBJ1-1 | TRBV10-3 | few | TGTGCCATCAGCCTAGGGGGTTTGGGCACTGAAGCTTTCTTT | CAISLGGLGTEAFF
TRBD2 | TRBJ2-1 | TRBV12-3/TRBV12-4 | . | TGTGCCAGCAGTTTACGAGCCGCAGCGGGAGGTCCTTACAATGAGCAGTTCTTC | CASSLRAAAGGPYNEQFF
TRBD1 | TRBJ2-7 | TRBV7-7 | . | TGTGCCAGCAGCCCGCGGACAGGGGAGGGAAGCGAGCAGTACTTC | CASSPRTGEGSEQYF
TRBD2 | TRBJ2-1 | TRBV6-5 | . | TGTGCCAGCAGTCCACCGGAGGGAGGGAAGTTCTTC | CASSPPEGGKFF
. | TRBJ1-3 | TRBV10-3 | . | TGTGCCACCGGCGCAGCCTCTGGAAACACCATATATTTT | CATGAASGNTIYF
. | TRBJ2-5 | TRBV6-2/TRBV6-3 | . | TGTGCCAGCAGATCCCTCCGGACACGGCAAGAGACCCAGTACTTC | CASRSLRTRQETQYF
TRBD2 | TRBJ2-7 | TRBV5-4 | . | TGTGCCAGCAGCCGGCGGGAGGCCCCCTACGAGCAGTACTTC | CASSRREAPYEQYF
TRBD2 | TRBJ2-7 | TRBV12-3/TRBV12-4 | few | TGTGCCAGCAGTTTTTCTCTAGCGGGAGATAACGAGCAGTACTTC | CASSFSLAGDNEQYF
. | TRBJ2-6 | TRBV25-1 | . | TGTGCCAGCAGTGAATATGGACGATCGGCGGGGGCCAACGTCCTGACTTTC | CASSEYGRSAGANVLTF
. | TRBJ2-3 | TRBV12-3/TRBV12-4 | few | TGTGCCAGCAGTTTAGGGGCTGTAGGACTCACAGGAACAGATACGCAGTATTTT | CASSLGAVGLTGTDTQYF
TRBD1 | TRBJ1-1 | TRBV9 | . | TGTGCCAGCAGCGTAGCCCCGGGACAGGGGAACACTGAAGCTTTCTTT | CASSVAPGQGNTEAFF